These 18 T cell receptor beta chains originate from one sample sequenced in a study of T cells in Graves' hyperthyroidism and ophthalmopathy. Amplified regions were TCR beta CDR3 sequences from RNA transcripts. An initial round of RT-PCR targeting the TCR CDR3 relied on the HTBI primer set. TCRdb called the multiplex PCR reads again in MiXCR, with one record for every CDR3 protein. This table has about 560,000 distinct CDR3 sequences, roughly a sixth appearing once. Sequenced input: blood. Receptors originate from a woman between 18 and 30 years old with Graves' hyperthyroidism.

This sequence joins TRBV12-3 or TRBV12-4 and TRBJ1-1; D is unresolved. The V gene lost 7 bases and the J gene lost 2 bases, with 14 bases spanning the gap. This CDR3 contains 14 residues. The CDR3 is CASNLGYSNTEAFF. The DNA of the CDR3 is TGTGCCAGCAACCTTGGGTACTCCAACACTGAAGCTTTCTTT.

The chain links TRBV6-1 to TRBJ1-1; 10 bases agree with TRBD1. This CDR3 is 17 amino acids long. From germline, CDR1 is MNHNS and CDR2 SASEGT. J was trimmed by 3 bases and V by 6 bases; bases with no gene match: 13. The CDR3, as DNA: TGTGCCAGCAGACCTCGGACAGGGGGTATGGGGGACACTGAAGCTTTCTTT. Translation: CASRPRTGGMGDTEAFF.

This clonotype was seen ten or more times. V and J are TRBV6-1 and TRBJ2-1, with TRBD2 matching 7 bases. This CDR3 contains 16 residues. V was pared by 2 bases and J by 5 bases, with 9 bases of the junction left unmatched. Germline loops: CDR1 MNHNS, CDR2 SASEGT. CDR3 in amino acids: CASSEKHGLADNEQFF. The CDR3 region has the DNA TGTGCCAGCAGTGAAAAGCATGGGCTAGCGGACAATGAGCAGTTCTTC.

This clonotype was recorded many times. In nucleotides, the CDR3 is TGTGCCAGCAGAAGAACGACAGCAGCTAACTATGGCTACACCTTC. It translates to CASRRTTAANYGYTF. V is TRBV6-2 or TRBV6-3 and J is TRBJ1-2; maybe TRBD1 (5 bases). Deletions cut 6 bases from V and 0 bases from J, with 14 bases between. The CDR3 is 15 amino acids. Germline V gene lookup returns CDR1 MNHEY and CDR2 SVGEGT.

The chain carries TRBV6-1 and TRBJ1-2; D perhaps matches TRBD1 (6 bases). The germline V gene has CDR1 MNHNS and CDR2 SASEGT. This CDR3 has 14 residues. V shed 4 bases and J shed 8 bases, with 17 bases lying between them. This CDR3 is CASSADSFPGGYTF. The DNA for the CDR3 is TGTGCCAGCAGTGCGGACAGTTTTCCTGGAGGCTACACCTTC.

This clonotype has ten or more counts. The genes are TRBV12-3 or TRBV12-4 and TRBJ1-1; no clear D gene. V was trimmed by 4 bases and J by 1 base, leaving 10 bases between them. This CDR3 contains 14 residues. The CDR3 nucleotides read TGTGCCAGCAGTTCGCCAGAGAGGAACACTGAAGCTTTCTTT. This encodes CASSSPERNTEAFF.

This clonotype was picked up many times. The rearrangement links TRBV2 to TRBJ1-5; TRBD1 matches 7 bases. The junction had 6 bases not matched to a gene; V was cut back by 6 bases and J by 1 base. Germline V gives CDR1 SNHLY, CDR2 FYNNEI. This CDR3 has 15 amino acids. CDR3 nucleotide sequence: TGTGCCAGCAGCGACAGGGCGGGGAGCAATCAGCCCCAGCATTTT. Translating gives CASSDRAGSNQPQHF. Full variable domain (missing parts from reference TRBV2 and TRBJ1-5): EPEVTQTPSHQVTQMGQEVILRCVPISNHLYFYWYRQILGQKVEFLVSFYNNEISEKSEIFDDQFSVERPDGSNFTLKIRSTKLEDSAMYFCASSDRAGSNQPQHFGDGTRLSIL.

This clonotype was counted many times. The genes are TRBV6-1 and TRBJ1-5; D perhaps matches TRBD1 (6 bases). The CDR3 length is 16 residues. The V gene's germline CDR1 is MNHNS and CDR2 SASEGT. Trimming cost V 6 bases and J 5 bases, with 20 bases left between them. The DNA for the CDR3 is TGTGCCAGCAGCCGAAGGGGGGGCAGGGGATATCAGCCCCAGCATTTT. Amino acid sequence: CASSRRGGRGYQPQHF.

This clonotype was counted a few times. The chain carries TRBV19 and TRBJ2-5, with 14 bases identical to TRBD2. Trimming removed 6 bases from V and 10 bases from J; junction bases left unmatched: 16. There are 17 residues in the CDR3. The germline CDR1 and CDR2 sequences are LNHDA and SQIVND (reference sequence). The DNA for the CDR3 is TGTGCCAGTAGGAGGACTAGCGGGGGGCCAAAATCAAACGGCCAGTACTTC. This codes for CASRRTSGGPKSNGQYF. Using reference TRBV19 and TRBJ2-5 for the parts outside the CDR3, the full variable domain is DGGITQSPKYLFRKEGQNVTLSCEQNLNHDAMYWYRQDPGQGLRLIYYSQIVNDFQKGDIAEGYSVSREKKESFPLTVTSAQKNPTAFYLCASRRTSGGPKSNGQYFGPGTRLLVL.

This clonotype was observed a few times. J is TRBJ2-3 and V is TRBV6-6, with a tentative D call TRBD2 (5 bases). The V gene's germline CDR1 is MNHNY and CDR2 SVGAGI (reference sequence). Trimming pared 1 base from V and 4 bases from J, leaving 6 bases between. The CDR3 loop spans 13 amino acids. CDR3 loop: CASSYFGADTQYF. For the CDR3, the DNA is TGTGCCAGCAGTTACTTCGGGGCAGATACGCAGTATTTT.

The V and J genes are TRBV2 and TRBJ2-1; D is perhaps TRBD1 (6 bases). Germline CDR1 and CDR2: SNHLY and FYNNEI. The ends were cut back, 6 bases at V and 4 bases at J, with 19 bases in the middle. This CDR3 comprises 16 residues. This CDR3 reads CASSQEDTGWYNEQFF. CDR3 coding DNA: TGTGCCAGCAGCCAAGAAGACACAGGGTGGTACAATGAGCAGTTCTTC.

This clonotype was recorded at least ten times. The chain uses TRBV6-1 and TRBJ2-1; TRBD2 matches at 8 bases. This CDR3 contains 14 residues. Looked up from germline, CDR1 is MNHNS and CDR2 is SASEGT. J lost 3 bases, V lost 6 bases, and 4 bases had no gene match. CDR3 loop: CASRTSGGYNEQFF. The DNA of the CDR3 is TGTGCCAGCAGAACGAGCGGGGGCTACAATGAGCAGTTCTTC.

V and J are TRBV5-1 and TRBJ2-1; 9 bases are a match to TRBD2. The CDR3 is 16 residues long. Germline trimming cut 4 bases from V and 8 bases from J; bases unmatched to any gene: 13. Looked up from germline, CDR1 is SGHRS and CDR2 is YFSETQ. CDR3 region: CASSPRERGAIDEQFF. CDR3 DNA: TGCGCCAGCAGCCCCCGGGAGCGGGGGGCCATCGATGAGCAGTTCTTC.

This clonotype was seen at least ten times. V usage is TRBV6-1 and J usage is TRBJ2-2, with 7 bases identical to TRBD1. The CDR3 is 14 residues long. CDR1 MNHNS and CDR2 SASEGT come from the germline V gene. Trimming cost V 10 bases and J 1 base; bases outside gene matches: 6. CDR3 residues: CATKGAGNTGELFF. The CDR3 DNA reads TGTGCCACAAAGGGGGCGGGGAACACCGGGGAGCTGTTTTTT.

The genes are TRBV7-2 and TRBJ2-7, with D perhaps matching TRBD1 (6 bases). The CDR3 runs to 14 residues. The ends were cut back, 5 bases at V and 5 bases at J, with 16 bases in the middle. Germline V gene sequence: CDR1 SGHTA, CDR2 FQGNSA. In DNA form, the CDR3 reads TGTGCCAGCAGCAGCGTTACAGGGTACCACGAGCAGTACTTC. Its translation is CASSSVTGYHEQYF.

This clonotype was recorded at least ten times. V is TRBV7-9 and J is TRBJ2-3, with D unclear. CDR1 and CDR2 from the germline V gene are SEHNR and FQNEAQ (reference sequence). Trimming left V 5 bases short and J 2 bases short, with 5 bases between. This CDR3 has 12 residues. DNA of the CDR3: TGTGCCAGCAGCGTCGACACAGATACGCAGTATTTT. Protein sequence: CASSVDTDTQYF. The whole variable domain, filled in from reference TRBV7-9 and TRBJ2-3, reads DTGVSQNPRHKITKRGQNVTFRCDPISEHNRLYWYRQTLGQGPEFLTYFQNEAQLEKSRLLSDRFSAERPKGSFSTLEIQRTEQGDSAMYLCASSVDTDTQYFGPGTRLTVL.

This clonotype was recorded at least ten times. This chain links TRBV4-1 with TRBJ1-1; D ambiguous. The CDR3 is 13 amino acids. Trimming left V 4 bases short and J 13 bases short, with 19 bases between. Germline-derived CDR1 and CDR2 are MGHRA and YSYEKL. The CDR3 nucleotides are TGCGCCAGCAGCCTCGGAAGGTGGGATGGAGTTTTCTTT. Residues: CASSLGRWDGVFF.

This clonotype was seen ten or more times. The chain joins TRBV5-5 to TRBJ2-7, with 7 bases identical to TRBD2. The germline CDR1 and CDR2 sequences are SGHKS and YYEKEE (reference sequence). Germline trimming cut 3 bases from V and 0 bases from J; bases unmatched to any gene: 12. This CDR3 spans 17 amino acids. CDR3 loop: CASSSGTIAGLSYEQYF. The CDR3 DNA reads as TGTGCCAGCAGCTCAGGGACCATAGCGGGCCTCTCCTACGAGCAGTACTTC.